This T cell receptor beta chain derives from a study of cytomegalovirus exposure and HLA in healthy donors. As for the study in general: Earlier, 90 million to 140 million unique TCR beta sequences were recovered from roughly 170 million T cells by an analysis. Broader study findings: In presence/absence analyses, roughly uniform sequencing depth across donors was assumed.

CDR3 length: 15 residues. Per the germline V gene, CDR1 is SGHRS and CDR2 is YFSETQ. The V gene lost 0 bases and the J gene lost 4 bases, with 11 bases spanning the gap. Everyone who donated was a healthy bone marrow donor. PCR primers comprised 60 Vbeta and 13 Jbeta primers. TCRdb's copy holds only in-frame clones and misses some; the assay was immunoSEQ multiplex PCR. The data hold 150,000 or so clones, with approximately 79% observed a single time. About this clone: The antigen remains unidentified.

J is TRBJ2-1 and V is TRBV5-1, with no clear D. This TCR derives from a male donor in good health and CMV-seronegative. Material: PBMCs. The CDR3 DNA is TGCGCCAGCAGCTTGGCCTCGACAAGATACAATGAGCAGTTCTTC. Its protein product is CASSLASTRYNEQFF.